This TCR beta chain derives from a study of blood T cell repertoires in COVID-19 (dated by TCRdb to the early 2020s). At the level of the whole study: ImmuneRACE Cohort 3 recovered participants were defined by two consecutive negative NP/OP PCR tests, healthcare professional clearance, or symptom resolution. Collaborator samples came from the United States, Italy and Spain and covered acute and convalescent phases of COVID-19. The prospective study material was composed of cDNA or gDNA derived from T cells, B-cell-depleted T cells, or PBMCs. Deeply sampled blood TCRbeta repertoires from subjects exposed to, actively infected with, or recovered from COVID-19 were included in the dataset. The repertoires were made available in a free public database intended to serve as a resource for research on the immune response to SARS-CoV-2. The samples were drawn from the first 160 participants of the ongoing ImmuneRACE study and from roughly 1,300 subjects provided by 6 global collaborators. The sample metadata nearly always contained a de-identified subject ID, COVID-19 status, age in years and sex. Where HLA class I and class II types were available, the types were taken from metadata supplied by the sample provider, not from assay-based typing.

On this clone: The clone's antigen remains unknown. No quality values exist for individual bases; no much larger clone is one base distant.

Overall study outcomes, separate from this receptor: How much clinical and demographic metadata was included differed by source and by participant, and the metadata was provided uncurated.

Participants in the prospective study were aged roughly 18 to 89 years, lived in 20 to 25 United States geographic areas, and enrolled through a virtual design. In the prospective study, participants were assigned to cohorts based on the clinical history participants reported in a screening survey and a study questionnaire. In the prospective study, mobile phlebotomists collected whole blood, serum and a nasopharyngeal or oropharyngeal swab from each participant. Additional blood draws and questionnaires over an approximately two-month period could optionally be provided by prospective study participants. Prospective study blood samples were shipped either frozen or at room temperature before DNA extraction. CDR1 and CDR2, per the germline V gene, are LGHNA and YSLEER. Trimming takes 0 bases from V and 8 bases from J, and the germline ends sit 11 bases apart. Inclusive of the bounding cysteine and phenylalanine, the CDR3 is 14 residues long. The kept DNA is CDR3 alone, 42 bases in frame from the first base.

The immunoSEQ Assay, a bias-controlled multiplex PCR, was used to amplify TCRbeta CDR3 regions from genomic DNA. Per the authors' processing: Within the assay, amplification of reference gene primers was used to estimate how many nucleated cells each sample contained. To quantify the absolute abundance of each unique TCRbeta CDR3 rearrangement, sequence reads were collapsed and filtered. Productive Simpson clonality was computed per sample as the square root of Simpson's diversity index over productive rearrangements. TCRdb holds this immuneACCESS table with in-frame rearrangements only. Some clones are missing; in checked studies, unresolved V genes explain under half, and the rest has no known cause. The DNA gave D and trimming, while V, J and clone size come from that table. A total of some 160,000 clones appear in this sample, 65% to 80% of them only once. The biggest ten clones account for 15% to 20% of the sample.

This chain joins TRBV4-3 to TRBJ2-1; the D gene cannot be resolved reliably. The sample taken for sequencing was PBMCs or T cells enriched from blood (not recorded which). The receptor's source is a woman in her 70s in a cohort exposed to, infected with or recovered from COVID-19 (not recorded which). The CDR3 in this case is CASSQDPGIDEQFF. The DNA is TGCGCCAGCAGCCAAGACCCAGGTATAGATGAGCAGTTCTTC.